The 21 T cell receptor beta chains reported below all come from one sample, sequenced in a study of graft-versus-host responses after intestinal transplantation. The antigens of these receptors remain unknown. Sequencing was performed with immunoSEQ multiplex PCR; in TCRdb, only in-frame clones are kept and a portion is missing. The sample lists about 98,000 clones, over 80% occurring once. The sample consisted of unstimulated CD8+ T cells sorted from spleen or lymph node cells, taken before intestinal transplant. All receptors derive from a human donor who received an intestinal transplant.

The chain employs TRBV5-6 and TRBJ1-2, with D tentatively TRBD1 (5 bases). V lost 3 bases and J 3 bases, leaving 12 bases between the germline ends. The CDR3 is 14 residues long. Germline V CDR1 and CDR2: SGHDT, YYEEEE. CDR3 nucleotides: TGTGCCAGCAGCTCCGGGACGGACTACTATGGCTACACCTTC. It is translated as CASSSGTDYYGYTF.

This chain connects TRBV7-3 to TRBJ2-6; tentative D call: TRBD2 (6 bases). The CDR3 consists of 18 residues. V was cut by 6 bases and J by 4 bases, with 22 bases left in between. Germline V gives CDR1 SGHTA, CDR2 FQGTGA. The CDR3 reads CASSPVTSAMLGANVLTF. The DNA for the CDR3 is TGTGCCAGCAGTCCAGTGACTAGTGCGATGTTAGGGGCCAACGTCCTGACTTTC.

The chain has TRBV7-2 and TRBJ1-2; D call uncertain. CDR1 is SGHTA, CDR2 FQGNSA, per germline. The CDR3 sequence is 12 residues long. V lost 4 bases to trimming and J lost 4 bases, with 7 bases between them. For the CDR3, the DNA is TGTGCCAGCAGCTCTCACCGCTATGGCTACACCTTC. This codes for CASSSHRYGYTF. The full variable domain, with the rest looked up from reference TRBV7-2 and TRBJ1-2, is GAGVSQSPSNKVTEKGKDVELRCDPISGHTALYWYRQSLGQGLEFLIYFQGNSAPDKSGLPSDRFSAERTGGSVSTLTIQRTQQEDSAVYLCASSSHRYGYTFGSGTRLTVV.

This chain uses TRBV30 with TRBJ2-7; TRBD2 matches 10 bases. J lost 1 base, V lost 3 bases, and 12 bases had no gene match. Germline lookup yields CDR1 GTSNPN and CDR2 SVGIG (reference sequence). CDR3 length equals 17 residues. The CDR3 region is CAWSDTNLAGVSYEQYF. CDR3 sequence (DNA): TGTGCCTGGAGCGATACGAATCTAGCGGGAGTTTCCTACGAGCAGTACTTC.

The rearrangement joins TRBV7-9 to TRBJ1-5; TRBD1 matches 11 bases. CDR3 length: 19 amino acids. Trimming took 6 bases from V and 2 from J; bases not matched to a gene: 15. CDR1 and CDR2 (germline): SEHNR, FQNEAQ (reference sequence). The CDR3 is CASSFPGQGAISGNQPQHF. In nucleotides, the CDR3 is TGTGCCAGCAGTTTCCCTGGACAGGGGGCAATTTCAGGCAATCAGCCCCAGCATTTT.

This sequence joins TRBV2 and TRBJ2-3, with TRBD2 matching over 10 bases. CDR1 is SNHLY, CDR2 FYNNEI, per germline. The J segment lost 3 bases and the V segment lost 4 bases, leaving 7 bases of the junction unmatched. CDR3 length equals 16 residues. The CDR3 DNA reads as TGTGCCAGCAGTGGTATAGCGGGGGGCGGGACAGATACGCAGTATTTT. It translates to CASSGIAGGGTDTQYF.

This chain links TRBV7-3 with TRBJ2-3, with TRBD2 matching 15 bases. The CDR3 runs to 16 residues. The germline V gene encodes CDR1 SGHTA and CDR2 FQGTGA. V trimming: 5 bases; J trimming: 5 bases; junction bases outside the gene matches: 5. CDR3 sequence reads: CASSRTSGGAGDTQYF. The DNA of the CDR3 is TGTGCCAGCAGCCGGACTAGCGGGGGGGCCGGAGATACGCAGTATTTT.

V gene TRBV6-6 combines with J gene TRBJ1-1; D not resolved. Germline CDR1 and CDR2: MNHNY and SVGAGI (reference sequence). V was shortened by 0 bases and J by 2 bases, with 7 bases between the two germline ends. This CDR3 has 14 residues. As DNA, the CDR3 is TGTGCCAGCAGTTACTCGACGAGAAACACTGAAGCTTTCTTT. It codes for CASSYSTRNTEAFF.

This sequence joins TRBV7-2 and TRBJ2-1; 10 nucleotides align to TRBD2. There are 15 residues in the CDR3. Losses at the gene ends were 5 bases for V and 4 bases for J; bases not matched to a gene: 5. Germline CDR1 is SGHTA and CDR2 is FQGNSA. The CDR3 DNA follows: TGTGCCAGCAGCGCAGCGGGGGGGCCTTACAATGAGCAGTTCTTC. Translation gives CASSAAGGPYNEQFF.

Remarks on this clone: The same CDR3 also results from other DNA sequences found in this sample. The rearrangement links TRBV28 to TRBJ1-5; TRBD1 is a possible D gene (5 bases). The CDR3 extends over 18 amino acids. Trimming removed 7 bases at V and 4 bases at J, with 26 bases between. Germline-derived CDR1 and CDR2 are MDHEN and SYDVKM. The CDR3 sequence: CASKGRGGSRVRNQPQHF. The CDR3 region has the DNA TGTGCCAGCAAGGGGCGTGGGGGGAGCAGGGTTCGGAATCAGCCCCAGCATTTT.

This clone appeared once. The V gene is TRBV10-1, the J gene TRBJ1-1; 9 bases are a match to TRBD1. The V and J ends lost 6 bases and 1 base, in that order; junction bases with no gene match: 6. The CDR3 is 15 residues long. The V gene's germline CDR1 is WNHNN and CDR2 SYGVQD (reference sequence). This chain's CDR3 is CASSAGGQGNTEAFF. CDR3 DNA: TGCGCCAGCAGCGCGGGGGGACAGGGGAACACTGAAGCTTTCTTT.

The chain recombines TRBV28 with TRBJ2-7, with TRBD2 identical over 9 bases. V lost 2 bases to trimming and J lost 2 bases; unmatched junction nucleotides: 1. CDR3 length equals 14 residues. The germline V gene has CDR1 MDHEN and CDR2 SYDVKM. For the CDR3, the DNA is TGTGCCAGCAGTTTAGCGGGAGGGGCCTACGAGCAGTACTTC. Its translation is CASSLAGGAYEQYF.

V gene TRBV30 combines with J gene TRBJ1-1; D unresolved. Germline V lookup: CDR1 GTSNPN, CDR2 SVGIG (reference sequence). There are 13 residues in the CDR3. With 5 bases removed from V and 11 bases from J, the gap between germline ends came to 21 bases. CDR3: CAWAYREGDYAFF. For the CDR3, the DNA is TGTGCCTGGGCTTATAGGGAGGGTGATTATGCTTTCTTT.

The rearrangement uses TRBV27 and TRBJ2-7; 14 nucleotides align to TRBD2. The CDR3 totals 16 residues. The germline V gene encodes CDR1 MNHEY and CDR2 SMNVEV (reference sequence). The V segment lost 1 base and the J segment 7 bases; nucleotides outside the gene matches: 6. The DNA of the CDR3 is TGTGCCAGCAGTTTATTGGGACTAGCGGGAGTGAGAGAGCAGTACTTC. Its translation is CASSLLGLAGVREQYF.

This chain joins TRBV7-3 and TRBJ2-2; possible D gene TRBD1, 5 bases. The germline V gene encodes CDR1 SGHTA and CDR2 FQGTGA. The CDR3 is 15 amino acids. Trimming left V 4 bases short and J 0 bases short, with 9 bases between. The CDR3 reads CASSSTGPNTGELFF. Here the CDR3 DNA reads TGTGCCAGCAGCTCTACAGGCCCGAACACCGGGGAGCTGTTTTTT.

The chain employs TRBV6-1 and TRBJ1-6; maybe TRBD1 (6 bases). The ends were cut back, 4 bases at V and 7 bases at J, with 11 bases in the middle. Germline V gene sequence: CDR1 MNHNS, CDR2 SASEGT. This CDR3 is built from 14 residues. DNA of the CDR3: TGTGCCAGCAGTGCCTGGGACAAAAATTCACCCCTCCACTTT. This codes for CASSAWDKNSPLHF.

The chain employs TRBV6-6 and TRBJ1-5, with a tentative D call TRBD1 (5 bases). V was trimmed by 10 bases and J by 1 base, leaving 17 bases between them. The CDR3 has 15 residues. Germline CDR1 is MNHNY and CDR2 is SVGAGI (reference sequence). CDR3 in amino acids: CATVRGFESNQPQHF. DNA for the CDR3: TGTGCCACCGTCCGGGGGTTTGAGAGCAATCAGCCCCAGCATTTT.

The chain uses TRBV11-2 and TRBJ1-5; the match to TRBD1 covers 10 bases. V was clipped by 1 base and J by 6 bases; unmatched bases: 6. CDR3 length: 16 residues. CDR1 is SGHAT and CDR2 is FQNNGV in the germline V gene. CDR3 amino acids: CASSLGTGGPIQPQHF. CDR3 bases: TGTGCCAGCAGCTTAGGGACAGGGGGACCTATTCAGCCCCAGCATTTT. Drawing the rest from reference TRBV11-2 and TRBJ1-5, the complete variable domain is EAGVAQSPRYKIIEKRQSVAFWCNPISGHATLYWYQQILGQGPKLLIQFQNNGVVDDSQLPKDRFSAERLKGVDSTLKIQPAKLEDSAVYLCASSLGTGGPIQPQHFGDGTRLSIL.

CDR3 nucleotide sequence: TGCGCCAGCAGCCCCCCCCGGGGTTCGGAAAAACTGTTTTTT. Its translation: CASSPPRGSEKLFF. The chain couples TRBV4-1 to TRBJ1-4; D unresolved. V was shortened by 4 bases and J by 8 bases, with 14 bases between the two germline ends. The CDR3 has 14 amino acids. The V gene's germline CDR1 is MGHRA and CDR2 YSYEKL.

The rearrangement uses TRBV27 and TRBJ2-1; TRBD2 might be the D (6 bases). V lost 8 bases to trimming and J lost 6 bases, with 11 bases between them. Germline-derived CDR1 and CDR2 are MNHEY and SMNVEV (reference sequence). The CDR3 runs to 12 residues. This CDR3 is CASRGGGNEQFF. CDR3 DNA sequence: TGTGCCAGCCGGGGAGGAGGCAATGAGCAGTTCTTC.

This clone was counted only a few times. This chain joins TRBV14 and TRBJ2-7; weak D call: TRBD2 (6 bases). The CDR3 is 14 amino acids. Trimming left V 6 bases short and J 3 bases short, with 15 bases between. Germline values: CDR1 SGHDN, CDR2 FVKESK. The CDR3 DNA reads as TGTGCCAGCAGTCCCCGGGACTCCAACTACGAGCAGTACTTC. Translated, it gives CASSPRDSNYEQYF.